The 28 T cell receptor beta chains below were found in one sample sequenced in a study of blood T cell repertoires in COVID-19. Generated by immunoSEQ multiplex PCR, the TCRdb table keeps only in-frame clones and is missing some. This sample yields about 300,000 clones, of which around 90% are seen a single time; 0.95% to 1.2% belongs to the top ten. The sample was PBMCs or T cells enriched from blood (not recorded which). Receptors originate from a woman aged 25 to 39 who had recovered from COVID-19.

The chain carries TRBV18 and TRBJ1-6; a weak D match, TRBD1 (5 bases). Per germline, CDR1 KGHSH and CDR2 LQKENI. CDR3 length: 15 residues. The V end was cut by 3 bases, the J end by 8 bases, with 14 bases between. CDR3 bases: TGTGCCAGCTCACCTCAGAGGACAAGTGATTCACCCCTCCACTTT. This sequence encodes CASSPQRTSDSPLHF.

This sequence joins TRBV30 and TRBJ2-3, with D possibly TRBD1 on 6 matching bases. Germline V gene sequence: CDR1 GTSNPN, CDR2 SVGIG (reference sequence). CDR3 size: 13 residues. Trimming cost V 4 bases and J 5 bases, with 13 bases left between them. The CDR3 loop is CAWTRQGRDTQYF. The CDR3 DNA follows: TGTGCCTGGACAAGGCAGGGGAGAGATACGCAGTATTTT.

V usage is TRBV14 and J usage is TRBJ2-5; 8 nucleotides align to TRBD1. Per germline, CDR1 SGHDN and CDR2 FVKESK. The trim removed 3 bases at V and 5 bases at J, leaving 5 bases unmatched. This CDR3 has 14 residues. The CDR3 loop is CASSHRQGTETQYF. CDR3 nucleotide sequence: TGTGCCAGCAGCCATCGACAGGGGACGGAGACCCAGTACTTC.

CDR3 nucleotides: TGCGCCAGCAGCCTGGACAGGATGTACAATGAGCAGTTCTTC. This gives the protein CASSLDRMYNEQFF. The chain is built from TRBV5-1 and TRBJ2-1; 7 bases match TRBD1. Germline CDR1 reads SGHRS; CDR2 reads YFSETQ. The CDR3 sequence is 14 residues long. V shed 4 bases and J 4 bases; nucleotides not matched to a gene: 5. Based on the CDR3 plus reference TRBV5-1 and TRBJ2-1, the full variable domain is KAGVTQTPRYLIKTRGQQVTLSCSPISGHRSVSWYQQTPGQGLQFLFEYFSETQRNKGNFPGRFSGRQFSNSRSEMNVSTLELGDSALYLCASSLDRMYNEQFFGPGTRLTVL.

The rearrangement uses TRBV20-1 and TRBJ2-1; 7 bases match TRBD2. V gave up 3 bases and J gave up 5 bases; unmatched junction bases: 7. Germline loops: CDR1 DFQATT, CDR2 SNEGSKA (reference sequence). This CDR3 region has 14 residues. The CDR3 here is CSASLLAIDNEQFF. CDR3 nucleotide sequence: TGCAGTGCTAGTCTACTAGCGATTGACAATGAGCAGTTCTTC.

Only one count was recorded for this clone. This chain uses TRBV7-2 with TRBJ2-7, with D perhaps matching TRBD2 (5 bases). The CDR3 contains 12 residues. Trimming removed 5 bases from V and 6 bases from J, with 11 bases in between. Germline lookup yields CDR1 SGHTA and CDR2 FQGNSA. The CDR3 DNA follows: TGTGCCAGCAGCCATTACGAGGGCGAGCAGTACTTC. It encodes CASSHYEGEQYF.

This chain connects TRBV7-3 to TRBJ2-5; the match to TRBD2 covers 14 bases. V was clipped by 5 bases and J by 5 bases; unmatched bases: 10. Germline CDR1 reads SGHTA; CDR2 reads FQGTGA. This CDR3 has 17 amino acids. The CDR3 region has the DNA TGTGCCAGCAGCCCCACCAGACTAGCGGGAGGGACGGAGACCCAGTACTTC. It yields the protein CASSPTRLAGGTETQYF. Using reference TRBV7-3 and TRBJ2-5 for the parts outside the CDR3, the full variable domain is GAGVSQTPSNKVTEKGKYVELRCDPISGHTALYWYRQSLGQGPEFLIYFQGTGAADDSGLPNDRFFAVRPEGSVSTLKIQRTERGDSAVYLCASSPTRLAGGTETQYFGPGTRLLVL.

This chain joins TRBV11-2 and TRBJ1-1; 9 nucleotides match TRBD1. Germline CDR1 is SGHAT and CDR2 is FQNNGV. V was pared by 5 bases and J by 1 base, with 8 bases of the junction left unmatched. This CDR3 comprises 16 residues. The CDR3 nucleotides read TGTGCCAGCAGCGCTGGACAGGGGAAGACGAACACTGAAGCTTTCTTT. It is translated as CASSAGQGKTNTEAFF.

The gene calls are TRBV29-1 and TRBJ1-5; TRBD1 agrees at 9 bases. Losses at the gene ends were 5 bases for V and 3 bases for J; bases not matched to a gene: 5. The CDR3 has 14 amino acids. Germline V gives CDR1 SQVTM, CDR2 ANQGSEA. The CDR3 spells CSVKGQGNNQPQHF. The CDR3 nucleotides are TGCAGCGTTAAAGGACAGGGGAACAATCAGCCCCAGCATTTT. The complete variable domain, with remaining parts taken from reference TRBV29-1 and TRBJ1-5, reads SAVISQKPSRDICQRGTSLTIQCQVDSQVTMMFWYRQQPGQSLTLIATANQGSEATYESGFVIDKFPISRPNLTFSTLTVSNMSPEDSSIYLCSVKGQGNNQPQHFGDGTRLSIL.

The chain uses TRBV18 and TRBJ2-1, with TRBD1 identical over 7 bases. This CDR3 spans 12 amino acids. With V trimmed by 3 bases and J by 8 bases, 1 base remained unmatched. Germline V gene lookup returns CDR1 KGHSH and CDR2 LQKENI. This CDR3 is CASSPTGDEQFF. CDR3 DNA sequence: TGTGCCAGCTCACCCACAGGGGATGAGCAGTTCTTC.

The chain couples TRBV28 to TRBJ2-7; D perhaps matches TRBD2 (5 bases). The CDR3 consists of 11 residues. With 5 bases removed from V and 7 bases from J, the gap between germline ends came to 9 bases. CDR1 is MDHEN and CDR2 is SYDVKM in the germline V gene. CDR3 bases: TGTGCCAGCAGTCCCCGGGAAGAGCAGTACTTC. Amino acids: CASSPREEQYF.

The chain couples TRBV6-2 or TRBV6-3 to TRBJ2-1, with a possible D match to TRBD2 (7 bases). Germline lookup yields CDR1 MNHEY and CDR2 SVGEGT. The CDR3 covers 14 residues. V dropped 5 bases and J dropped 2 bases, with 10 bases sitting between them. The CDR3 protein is CASSGRGPYNEQFF. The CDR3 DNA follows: TGTGCCAGCAGTGGGCGGGGGCCCTACAATGAGCAGTTCTTC.

The CDR3 DNA reads TGTGCCAGCAGCTTAGAGGGGAAAGGGAGAAGCTATGGCTACACCTTC. Its protein is CASSLEGKGRSYGYTF. This chain connects TRBV11-3 to TRBJ1-2; D remains unclear. The V gene lost 0 bases and the J gene lost 4 bases, with 15 bases spanning the gap. The CDR3 spans 16 residues. CDR1 is SGHNT, CDR2 YENEEA, per germline.

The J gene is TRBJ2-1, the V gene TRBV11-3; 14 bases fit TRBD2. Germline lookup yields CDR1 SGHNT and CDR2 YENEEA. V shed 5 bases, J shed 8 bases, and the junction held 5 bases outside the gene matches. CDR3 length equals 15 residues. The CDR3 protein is CASSAGLAGGDEQFF. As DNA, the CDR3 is TGTGCCAGCAGCGCCGGACTAGCGGGAGGCGATGAGCAGTTCTTC.

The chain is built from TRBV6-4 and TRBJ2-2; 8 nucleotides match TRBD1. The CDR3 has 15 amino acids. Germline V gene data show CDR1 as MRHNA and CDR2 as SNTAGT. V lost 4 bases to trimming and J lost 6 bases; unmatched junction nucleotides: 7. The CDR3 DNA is TGTGCCAGCAGTGTCGGGACAGGTCCTGCCGGGGAGCTGTTTTTT. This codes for CASSVGTGPAGELFF.

The DNA for the CDR3 is TGTGCCAGCAGCGAAACTAGCGGAATCTCCTACGAGCAGTACTTC. Translated: CASSETSGISYEQYF. The rearrangement links TRBV9 to TRBJ2-7; TRBD2 matches at 8 bases. From germline, CDR1 is SGDLS and CDR2 YYNGEE. This CDR3 has 15 residues. V shed 3 bases and J 0 bases; nucleotides not matched to a gene: 5.

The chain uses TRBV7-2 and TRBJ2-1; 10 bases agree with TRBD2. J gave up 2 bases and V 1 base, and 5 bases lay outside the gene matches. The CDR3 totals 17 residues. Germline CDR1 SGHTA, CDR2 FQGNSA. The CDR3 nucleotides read TGTGCCAGCAGCTTAGTGCTAGCGGGAGTTCCCTACAATGAGCAGTTCTTC. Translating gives CASSLVLAGVPYNEQFF.

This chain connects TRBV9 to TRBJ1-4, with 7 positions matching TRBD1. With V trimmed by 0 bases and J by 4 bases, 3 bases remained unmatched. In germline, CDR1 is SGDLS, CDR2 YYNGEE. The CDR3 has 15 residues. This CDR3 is CASSVGGTDNEKLFF. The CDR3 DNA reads TGTGCCAGCAGCGTAGGGGGGACAGATAATGAAAAACTGTTTTTT. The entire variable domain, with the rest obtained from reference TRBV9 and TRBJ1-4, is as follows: DSGVTQTPKHLITATGQRVTLRCSPRSGDLSVYWYQQSLDQGLQFLIQYYNGEERAKGNILERFSAQQFPDLHSELNLSSLELGDSALYFCASSVGGTDNEKLFFGSGTQLSVL.

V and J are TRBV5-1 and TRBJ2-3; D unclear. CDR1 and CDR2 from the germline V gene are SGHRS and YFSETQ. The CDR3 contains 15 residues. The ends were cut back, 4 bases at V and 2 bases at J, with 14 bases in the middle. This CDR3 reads CASSLDFPNTDTQYF. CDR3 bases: TGCGCCAGCAGCCTCGACTTTCCCAACACAGATACGCAGTATTTT.

The CDR3 loop reads CASRDRGVIYEQYF. In DNA, the CDR3 is TGTGCCAGCAGAGACAGGGGTGTGATTTACGAGCAGTACTTC. The V gene is TRBV2, the J gene TRBJ2-7; 8 nucleotides agree with TRBD1. CDR1 and CDR2 from the germline V gene are SNHLY and FYNNEI. After removal of 6 bases from V and 4 bases from J, the junction contained 8 bases not matched to a gene. The CDR3 is 14 amino acids.

The CDR3 DNA sequence: TGCGCCAGCAGCTTGTCCGAGTTGGACAGGGGTTTGAACACTGAAGCTTTCTTT. This codes for CASSLSELDRGLNTEAFF. V usage is TRBV5-1 and J usage is TRBJ1-1; 9 nucleotides line up with TRBD1. There are 18 residues in the CDR3. The junction had 10 bases not matched to a gene; V was cut back by 1 base and J by 0 bases. Germline loops: CDR1 SGHRS, CDR2 YFSETQ. The full variable domain, with the rest looked up from reference TRBV5-1 and TRBJ1-1, is KAGVTQTPRYLIKTRGQQVTLSCSPISGHRSVSWYQQTPGQGLQFLFEYFSETQRNKGNFPGRFSGRQFSNSRSEMNVSTLELGDSALYLCASSLSELDRGLNTEAFFGQGTRLTVV.

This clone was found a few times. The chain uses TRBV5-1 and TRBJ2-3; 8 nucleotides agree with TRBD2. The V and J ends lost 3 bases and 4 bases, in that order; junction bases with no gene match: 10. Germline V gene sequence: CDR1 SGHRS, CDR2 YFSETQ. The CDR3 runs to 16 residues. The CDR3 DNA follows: TGCGCCAGCAGCTCGACGGGGGGGAGGCGAGCAGATACGCAGTATTTT. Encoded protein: CASSSTGGRRADTQYF. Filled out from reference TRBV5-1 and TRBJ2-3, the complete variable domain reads KAGVTQTPRYLIKTRGQQVTLSCSPISGHRSVSWYQQTPGQGLQFLFEYFSETQRNKGNFPGRFSGRQFSNSRSEMNVSTLELGDSALYLCASSSTGGRRADTQYFGPGTRLTVL.

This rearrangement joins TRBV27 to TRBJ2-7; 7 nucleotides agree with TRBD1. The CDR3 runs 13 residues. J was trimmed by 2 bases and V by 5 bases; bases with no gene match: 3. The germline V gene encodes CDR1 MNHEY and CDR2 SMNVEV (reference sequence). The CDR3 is CASSPGTAYEQYF. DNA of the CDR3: TGTGCCAGCAGTCCCGGGACAGCCTACGAGCAGTACTTC.

The CDR3 coding sequence is TGCGCCAGCAGCCAAAATAGACAGGGGAGCTACGAGCAGTACTTC. Amino acids: CASSQNRQGSYEQYF. This chain uses TRBV4-3 with TRBJ2-7; TRBD1 aligns across 8 bases. The CDR3 runs 15 residues. V trimming: 2 bases; J trimming: 3 bases; junction bases outside the gene matches: 6. Germline-derived CDR1 and CDR2 are LGHNA and YSLEER.

In DNA form, the CDR3 reads TGCGCCAGCAGCCTCGGGACAGGGGGAAACTATGGCTACACCTTC. This sequence encodes CASSLGTGGNYGYTF. The chain links TRBV4-1 to TRBJ1-2; 11 positions match TRBD1. The CDR3 runs 15 residues. V was clipped by 4 bases and J by 2 bases; unmatched bases: 3. Per germline, CDR1 MGHRA and CDR2 YSYEKL.

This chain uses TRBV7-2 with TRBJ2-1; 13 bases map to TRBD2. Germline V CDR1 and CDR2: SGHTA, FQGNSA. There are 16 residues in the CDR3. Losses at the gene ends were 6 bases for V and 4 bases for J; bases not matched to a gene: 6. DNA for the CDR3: TGTGCCAGCAGACAAGGGGGACTAGCGGGATACAATGAGCAGTTCTTC. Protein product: CASRQGGLAGYNEQFF.

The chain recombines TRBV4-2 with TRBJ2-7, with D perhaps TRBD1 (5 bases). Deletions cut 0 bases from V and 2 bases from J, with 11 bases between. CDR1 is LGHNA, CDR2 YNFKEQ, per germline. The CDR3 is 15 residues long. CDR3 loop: CASSQDPGIAYEQYF. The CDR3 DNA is TGTGCCAGCAGCCAAGACCCAGGGATCGCCTACGAGCAGTACTTC.

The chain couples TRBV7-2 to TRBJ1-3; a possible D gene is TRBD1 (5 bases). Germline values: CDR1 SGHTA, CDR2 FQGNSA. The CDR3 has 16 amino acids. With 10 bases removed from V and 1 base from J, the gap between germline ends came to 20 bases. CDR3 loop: CATEGQGGISGNTIYF. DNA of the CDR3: TGTGCCACCGAGGGGCAGGGAGGCATTTCTGGAAACACCATATATTTT.